These 8 T cell receptor beta chains share one sample of origin, sequenced in a study of human T cells and chemical hapten exposure. Regarding treatment: therapeutic diphenylcyclopropenone sensitization with weekly scalp DPC. Individual cDNA molecules each carried unique molecular identifiers attached by the library. Each CDR3 protein gets one entry after TCRdb re-called the reads with MiXCR. The data show 3,800 or so distinct CDR3 sequences, 45% to 50% seen once. The sequenced sample was whole blood, obtained before DPC sensitization or 2, 6, or about 24 weeks after (not recorded which). These receptors were taken from an adult with alopecia areata. Some clones in this sample may be carry-over from other donors' samples. This table probably holds off-target reads from a library built for another chain.

This clonotype has a handful of counts. This rearrangement joins TRBV25-1 to TRBJ2-1; perhaps TRBD2 as D (7 bases). Trimming stripped 2 bases from V and 9 bases from J, with 26 bases between. The CDR3 runs to 18 residues. Germline V gene data show CDR1 as MGHDK and CDR2 as SYGVNS. This CDR3 reads CASSEPRAPHREGPEQFF. In DNA, the CDR3 is TGTGCCAGCAGTGAACCCAGAGCGCCCCACAGGGAGGGCCCTGAGCAGTTCTTC.

V usage is TRBV9 and J usage is TRBJ2-3; TRBD1 or TRBD2 may be the D gene (5 bases each). V lost 3 bases, J lost 3 bases, and 14 bases lay in between. Germline V gene data show CDR1 as SGDLS and CDR2 as YYNGEE. The CDR3 sequence is 15 residues long. Written as DNA, the CDR3 is TGTGCCAGCAGCGCGAGGGACCCCTGGACAGATACGCAGTATTTT. This encodes CASSARDPWTDTQYF. Combining the CDR3 with reference TRBV9 and TRBJ2-3 gives the whole variable domain DSGVTQTPKHLITATGQRVTLRCSPRSGDLSVYWYQQSLDQGLQFLIQYYNGEERAKGNILERFSAQQFPDLHSELNLSSLELGDSALYFCASSARDPWTDTQYFGPGTRLTVL.

This clonotype appeared a few times. This chain links TRBV7-3 with TRBJ2-3; no reliable D call. The CDR3 totals 13 residues. From germline, CDR1 is SGHTA and CDR2 FQGTGA. Trimming left V 1 base short and J 3 bases short, with 5 bases between. The CDR3 protein is CASSLMFTDTQYF. The CDR3 DNA follows: TGTGCCAGCAGCTTAATGTTTACAGATACGCAGTATTTT.

The V gene is TRBV29-1, the J gene TRBJ2-7; TRBD1 might be the D (5 bases). Germline loops: CDR1 SQVTM, CDR2 ANQGSEA. V lost 3 bases to trimming and J lost 0 bases, with 12 bases between them. This CDR3 contains 14 residues. CDR3 sequence reads: CSVDAGPGSYEQYF. In DNA form, the CDR3 reads TGCAGCGTTGACGCAGGGCCGGGCTCCTACGAGCAGTACTTC.

The chain couples TRBV7-9 to TRBJ1-5; D gene uncertain. The germline gives CDR1 SEHNR, CDR2 FQNEAQ (reference sequence). V was shortened by 5 bases and J by 0 bases, with 5 bases between the two germline ends. This CDR3 spans 13 amino acids. DNA for the CDR3: TGTGCCAGCAGCATATCTAGCAATCAGCCCCAGCATTTT. Translating gives CASSISSNQPQHF.

This chain joins TRBV20-1 and TRBJ2-3; D is tentatively TRBD1 or TRBD2 (6 bases each). CDR3 length: 16 amino acids. The V and J ends lost 3 bases and 2 bases respectively, with 18 bases between them. The germline CDR1 and CDR2 sequences are DFQATT and SNEGSKA (reference sequence). The CDR3 bases are TGCAGTGCTAGCTTTGGGGGGCGGGGTCTCACAGATACGCAGTATTTT. Its protein product is CSASFGGRGLTDTQYF.

The rearrangement uses TRBV7-6 and TRBJ2-5; D assignment may be TRBD1 or TRBD2 (5 bases each). The CDR3 spans 16 residues. Germline assignment: CDR1 SGHVS and CDR2 FNYEAQ. Trimming cost V 7 bases and J 1 base, with 19 bases left between them. The CDR3 bases are TGTGCCAGCACCCGGGAACCGGGCAGGGTCCAAGAGACCCAGTACTTC. It is translated as CASTREPGRVQETQYF.

The J gene is TRBJ2-1, the V gene TRBV11-3, with D tentatively TRBD1 or TRBD2 (7 bases each). V shed 5 bases and J shed 8 bases, with 19 bases lying between them. CDR3 size: 15 residues. CDR1 is SGHNT and CDR2 is YENEEA in the germline V gene. The DNA for the CDR3 is TGTGCCAGCAGCCCCCAGGAGGGAGGGGGCCATGAGCAGTTCTTC. Amino acid sequence: CASSPQEGGGHEQFF.